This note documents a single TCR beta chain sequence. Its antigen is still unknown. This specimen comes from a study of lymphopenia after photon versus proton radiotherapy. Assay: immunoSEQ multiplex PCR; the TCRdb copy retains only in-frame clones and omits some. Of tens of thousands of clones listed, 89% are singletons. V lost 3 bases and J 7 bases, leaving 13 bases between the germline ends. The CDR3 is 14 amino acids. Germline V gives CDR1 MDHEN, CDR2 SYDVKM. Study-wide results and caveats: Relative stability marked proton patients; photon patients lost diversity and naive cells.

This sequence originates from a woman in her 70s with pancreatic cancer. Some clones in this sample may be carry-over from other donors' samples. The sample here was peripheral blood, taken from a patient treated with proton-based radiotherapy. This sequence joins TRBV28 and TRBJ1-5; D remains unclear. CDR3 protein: CASSLWQDAQPQHF. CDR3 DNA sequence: TGTGCCAGCAGTTTGTGGCAGGACGCCCAGCCCCAGCATTTT.